The clone carrying this T cell receptor (beta chain) was observed many times. Its antigen remains unidentified. Germline CDR1 reads MDHEN; CDR2 reads SYDVKM. The CDR3 spans 12 residues. Trimming pared 2 bases from V and 11 bases from J, leaving 12 bases between. These data come from a study of shared clonotypes between healthy human individuals. Study-level information: Donors consisted of a couple of women and a few men between 18 and 49. The study, taken as a whole, reports: Relative to memory subsets, naive subsets generally showed larger estimated richness.

It was into CD45RA+ naive and CD45RA-negative memory subsets that the CD4+ cells were split. The protocol was immunoSEQ multiplex PCR, while the TCRdb copy is restricted to in-frame clones and leaves out a portion. The data contain roughly 760,000 clones, 74% of them singletons. The rearrangement links TRBV28 to TRBJ1-1; D not resolved. The clonotype was recovered from a woman aged 25 to 39 in good health. Sequencing was performed on memory CD4+ T cells sorted from blood. Documented subset: CD45RA-negative fraction. The CDR3 nucleotides are TGTGCCAGCAGTTTAGAAAGGACCGAGGCTTTCTTT. This translates into CASSLERTEAFF.